One T cell receptor (beta chain) is described in this entry. These data originate in a study of radiotherapy plus CTLA-4 blockade in lung cancer. This CDR3 has 12 amino acids. V was cut by 7 bases and J by 5 bases, with 14 bases left in between. Germline V gene lookup returns CDR1 SQVTM and CDR2 ANQGSEA. The repertoire was sequenced with immunoSEQ multiplex PCR; TCRdb's copy has only in-frame clones and lacks some. The table includes about 28,000 clones, more than 60% detected once. This receptor was identified in a human donor with non-small cell lung cancer who had stable disease on radiotherapy plus ipilimumab. The material sequenced was peripheral blood, taken from a patient treated with radiotherapy plus ipilimumab. The chain is built from TRBV29-1 and TRBJ2-5; the D gene is possibly TRBD2 (6 bases). The CDR3 here is CSAGTYGETQYF. CDR3 DNA: TGCAGCGCCGGGACTTACGGGGAGACCCAGTACTTC. Filled out from reference TRBV29-1 and TRBJ2-5, the complete variable domain reads SAVISQKPSRDICQRGTSLTIQCQVDSQVTMMFWYRQQPGQSLTLIATANQGSEATYESGFVIDKFPISRPNLTFSTLTVSNMSPEDSSIYLCSAGTYGETQYFGPGTRLLVL.